The 17 T cell receptor beta chains below were found in one sample sequenced in a study of patients and donors after allogeneic stem cell transplantation. TCRdb re-called the RT-PCR reads with MiXCR, one entry per CDR3 protein. The sample includes some 960,000 distinct CDR3 sequences, roughly 17% of them seen just once. Sequenced sample: blood, either unsorted or a sorted T cell fraction (not recorded which). The receptors were gathered from a human donor who was either an allogeneic HSCT recipient or a stem cell or donor lymphocyte infusion donor (not recorded which). It is not recorded whose cells these are; they may come from a transplant donor.

This sequence joins TRBV25-1 and TRBJ2-3, with TRBD1 as a possible D gene (6 bases). V was cut by 4 bases and J by 0 bases, with 17 bases left in between. Germline assignment: CDR1 MGHDK and CDR2 SYGVNS. This CDR3 region has 17 residues. DNA of the CDR3: TGTGCCAGCAGTGGGCCCCCGGGACATTCTAGCACAGATACGCAGTATTTT. Protein: CASSGPPGHSSTDTQYF.

The J gene is TRBJ2-1, the V gene TRBV12-3 or TRBV12-4; the D gene is possibly TRBD2 (6 bases). There are 14 residues in the CDR3. V was pared by 5 bases and J by 2 bases, with 10 bases between. The DNA of the CDR3 is TGTGCCAGCAGTCGGAGGGCGGCCTACAATGAGCAGTTCTTC. It codes for CASSRRAAYNEQFF.

The CDR3 sequence: CSALRGEYGYTF. The CDR3, as DNA: TGCAGTGCTCTAAGAGGGGAGTACGGCTACACCTTC. The genes are TRBV20-1 and TRBJ1-2; TRBD1 might be the D (5 bases). V dropped 5 bases and J dropped 8 bases, with 15 bases sitting between them. The CDR3 has 12 residues. The germline CDR1 and CDR2 sequences are DFQATT and SNEGSKA (reference sequence).

There are a few counts of this clonotype. The rearrangement joins TRBV27 to TRBJ1-1; D is uncertain. V gave up 5 bases and J gave up 1 base, with 8 bases separating them. The CDR3 runs 13 residues. Germline CDR1 and CDR2: MNHEY and SMNVEV (reference sequence). The CDR3 DNA is TGTGCCAGCAGTGCCTCAGCGAACACTGAAGCTTTCTTT. Amino acid sequence: CASSASANTEAFF.

The chain couples TRBV11-2 to TRBJ2-3; TRBD1 matches at 8 bases. This CDR3 region has 15 residues. V lost 5 bases to trimming and J lost 8 bases; unmatched junction nucleotides: 12. Looked up from germline, CDR1 is SGHAT and CDR2 is FQNNGV. CDR3 in amino acids: CASSPRGQVRGTQYF. The CDR3 DNA follows: TGTGCCAGCAGCCCGCGGGGACAGGTTCGAGGTACGCAGTATTTT.

This clonotype was picked up a small number of times. The CDR3 is CSARESSDYEQYF. CDR3 DNA: TGCAGTGCTAGAGAGTCTAGCGACTACGAGCAGTACTTC. The chain employs TRBV20-1 and TRBJ2-7, with a possible D match to TRBD2 (6 bases). The V gene's germline CDR1 is DFQATT and CDR2 SNEGSKA (reference sequence). Trimming shortened V by 0 bases and J by 3 bases, and 9 bases separated the two germline ends. This CDR3 is 13 amino acids long.

V usage is TRBV19 and J usage is TRBJ2-1; 8 nucleotides line up with TRBD2. The length of the CDR3 is 15 residues. V dropped 7 bases and J dropped 0; count of bases not matched to a gene: 5. Germline values: CDR1 LNHDA, CDR2 SQIVND (reference sequence). CDR3: CASTSSGHSYNEQFF. The CDR3 DNA is TGTGCCAGTACCTCTAGCGGGCACTCCTACAATGAGCAGTTCTTC.

This clonotype was seen a handful of times. The chain joins TRBV6-1 to TRBJ2-7; a weak D match, TRBD1 (5 bases). The germline V and J ends were trimmed by 2 bases and 4 bases, with 15 bases remaining between them. Germline V CDR1 and CDR2: MNHNS, SASEGT. CDR3 length: 15 amino acids. The CDR3 DNA reads as TGTGCCAGCAGTGAAAATCGAAGGGGCGTTTACGAGCAGTACTTC. This translates into CASSENRRGVYEQYF.

A few counts support this clonotype. The chain recombines TRBV12-3 or TRBV12-4 with TRBJ2-3; possibly TRBD2 for D (6 bases). With 6 bases removed from V and 0 bases from J, the gap between germline ends came to 13 bases. This CDR3 has 15 residues. The CDR3 loop is CASRLSGYSTDTQYF. The CDR3 nucleotides are TGTGCCAGCAGACTTAGCGGCTATAGCACAGATACGCAGTATTTT.

The J gene is TRBJ2-2, the V gene TRBV15; 7 bases match TRBD2. The trim removed 3 bases at V and 2 bases at J, leaving 3 bases unmatched. Germline assignment: CDR1 LNHNV and CDR2 YYDKDF (reference sequence). The CDR3 is 15 amino acids. CDR3 residues: CATSRGGANTGELFF. Written as DNA, the CDR3 is TGTGCCACCAGCAGGGGAGGGGCCAACACCGGGGAGCTGTTTTTT.

This chain connects TRBV6-6 to TRBJ2-5; D is uncertain. Germline V gene lookup returns CDR1 MNHNY and CDR2 SVGAGI (reference sequence). The CDR3 contains 13 residues. Trimming removed 6 bases from V and 3 bases from J, with 11 bases in between. CDR3 amino acids: CASSPLPEETQYF. In DNA, the CDR3 is TGTGCCAGCAGCCCTCTACCCGAAGAGACCCAGTACTTC.

This clonotype was observed at least ten times. The chain uses TRBV12-3 or TRBV12-4 and TRBJ2-2; possibly TRBD2 for D (5 bases). The CDR3 runs to 15 residues. Deletions cut 3 bases from V and 6 bases from J, with 14 bases between. The CDR3 here is CASSFSLVDPGELFF. The CDR3 coding sequence is TGTGCCAGCAGTTTTTCACTAGTAGATCCCGGGGAGCTGTTTTTT.

The J gene is TRBJ2-7, the V gene TRBV20-1, with 9 bases aligning to TRBD1. Trimming cost V 0 bases and J 2 bases; bases outside gene matches: 5. The germline CDR1 and CDR2 sequences are DFQATT and SNEGSKA (reference sequence). The CDR3 spans 15 residues. The CDR3: CSAREPGQGTYEQYF. DNA of the CDR3: TGCAGTGCTAGAGAGCCGGGACAGGGAACCTACGAGCAGTACTTC.

This clonotype was detected ten times or more. The rearrangement links TRBV12-3 or TRBV12-4 to TRBJ1-2, with D perhaps matching TRBD1 (5 bases). V was trimmed by 6 bases and J by 8 bases, leaving 19 bases between them. CDR3 size: 14 residues. The CDR3 sequence is CASRYAGTGSGYTF. The CDR3 DNA sequence: TGTGCCAGCAGATATGCCGGGACCGGATCGGGCTACACCTTC.

The chain is built from TRBV20-1 and TRBJ2-1, with unresolved D. The CDR3 extends over 15 amino acids. The ends were cut back, 6 bases at V and 0 bases at J, with 15 bases in the middle. CDR1 is DFQATT and CDR2 is SNEGSKA in the germline V gene (reference sequence). This chain's CDR3 is CSAPRLESSYNEQFF. The CDR3 DNA reads TGCAGTGCCCCTCGACTCGAGAGCTCCTACAATGAGCAGTTCTTC.

In this sample, this clonotype turned up a few times. V gene TRBV9 combines with J gene TRBJ2-1; a weak D match, TRBD2 (6 bases). Trimming stripped 4 bases from V and 3 bases from J, with 14 bases between. The germline CDR1 and CDR2 sequences are SGDLS and YYNGEE. CDR3 length: 15 residues. The CDR3: CASSTSGLIYNEQFF. CDR3 coding DNA: TGTGCCAGCAGCACTTCGGGACTGATCTACAATGAGCAGTTCTTC. The full variable domain, rest sourced from reference TRBV9 and TRBJ2-1, is DSGVTQTPKHLITATGQRVTLRCSPRSGDLSVYWYQQSLDQGLQFLIQYYNGEERAKGNILERFSAQQFPDLHSELNLSSLELGDSALYFCASSTSGLIYNEQFFGPGTRLTVL.

There are a few counts of this clonotype. V and J are TRBV4-2 and TRBJ2-6; D not certain. The germline V gene encodes CDR1 LGHNA and CDR2 YNFKEQ. V shed 0 bases and J shed 0 bases, with 6 bases lying between them. The CDR3 covers 16 residues. The CDR3: CASSQERISGANVLTF. In nucleotides, the CDR3 is TGTGCCAGCAGCCAAGAACGGATCTCTGGGGCCAACGTCCTGACTTTC.